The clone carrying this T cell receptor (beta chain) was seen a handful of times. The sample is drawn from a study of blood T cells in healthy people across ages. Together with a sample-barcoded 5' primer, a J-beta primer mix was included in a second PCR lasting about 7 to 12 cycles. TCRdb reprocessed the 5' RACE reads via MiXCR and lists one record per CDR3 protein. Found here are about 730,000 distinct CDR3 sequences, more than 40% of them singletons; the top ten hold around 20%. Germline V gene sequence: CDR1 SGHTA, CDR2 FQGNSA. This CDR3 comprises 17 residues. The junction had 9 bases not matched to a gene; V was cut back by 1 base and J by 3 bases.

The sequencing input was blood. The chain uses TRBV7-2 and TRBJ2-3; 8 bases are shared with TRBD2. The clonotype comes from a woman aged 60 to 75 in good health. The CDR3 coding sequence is TGTGCCAGCAGCTTAGAATTGTCAGCGGGAGCTACAGATACGCAGTATTTT. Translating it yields CASSLELSAGATDTQYF.